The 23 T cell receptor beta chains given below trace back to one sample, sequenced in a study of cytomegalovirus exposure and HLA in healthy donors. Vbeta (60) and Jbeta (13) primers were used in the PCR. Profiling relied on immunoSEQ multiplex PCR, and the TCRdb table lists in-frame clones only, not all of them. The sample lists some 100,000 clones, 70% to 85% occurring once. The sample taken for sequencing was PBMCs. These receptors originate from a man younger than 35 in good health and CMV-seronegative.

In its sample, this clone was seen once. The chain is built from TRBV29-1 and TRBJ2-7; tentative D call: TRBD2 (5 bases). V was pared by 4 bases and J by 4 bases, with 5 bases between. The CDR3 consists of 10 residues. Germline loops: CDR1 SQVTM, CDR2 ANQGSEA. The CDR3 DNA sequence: TGCAGCGTTGGAGGGTACGAGCAGTACTTC. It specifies CSVGGYEQYF.

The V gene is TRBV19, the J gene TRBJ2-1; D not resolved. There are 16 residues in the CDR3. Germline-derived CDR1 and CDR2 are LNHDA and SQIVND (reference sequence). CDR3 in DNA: TGTGCTACTCTCCAGAACCGTTACAGCTCCTACAATGAGCAGTTCTTC. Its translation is CATLQNRYSSYNEQFF.

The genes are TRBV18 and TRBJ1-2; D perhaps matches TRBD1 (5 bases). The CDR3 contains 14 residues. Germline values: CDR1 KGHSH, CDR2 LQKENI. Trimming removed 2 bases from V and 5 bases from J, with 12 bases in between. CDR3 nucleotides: TGTGCCAGCTCACCAATCAGGGCAGGGTATGGCTACACCTTC. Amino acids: CASSPIRAGYGYTF. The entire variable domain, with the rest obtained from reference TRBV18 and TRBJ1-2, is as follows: NAGVMQNPRHLVRRRGQEARLRCSPMKGHSHVYWYRQLPEEGLKFMVYLQKENIIDESGMPKERFSAEFPKEGPSILRIQQVVRGDSAAYFCASSPIRAGYGYTFGSGTRLTVV.

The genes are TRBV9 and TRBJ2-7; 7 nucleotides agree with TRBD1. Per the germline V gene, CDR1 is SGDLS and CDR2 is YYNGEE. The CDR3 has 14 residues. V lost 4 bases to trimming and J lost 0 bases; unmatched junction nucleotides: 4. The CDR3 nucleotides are TGTGCCAGCAGCAAGGGGGCAGACTCCTACGAGCAGTACTTC. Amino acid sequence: CASSKGADSYEQYF.

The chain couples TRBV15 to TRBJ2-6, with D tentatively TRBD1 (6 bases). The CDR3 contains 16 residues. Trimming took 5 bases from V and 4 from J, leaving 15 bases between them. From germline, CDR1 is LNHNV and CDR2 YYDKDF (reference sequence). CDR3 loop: CATSAQQGSGANVLTF. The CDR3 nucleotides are TGTGCCACCAGCGCCCAACAGGGCTCCGGGGCCAACGTCCTGACTTTC.

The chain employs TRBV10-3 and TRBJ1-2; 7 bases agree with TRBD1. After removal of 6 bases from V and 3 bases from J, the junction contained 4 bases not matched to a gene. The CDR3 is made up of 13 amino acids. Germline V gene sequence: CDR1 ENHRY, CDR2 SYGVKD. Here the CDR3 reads CAIRGDSDYGYTF. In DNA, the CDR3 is TGTGCCATCAGGGGGGACAGCGACTATGGCTACACCTTC.

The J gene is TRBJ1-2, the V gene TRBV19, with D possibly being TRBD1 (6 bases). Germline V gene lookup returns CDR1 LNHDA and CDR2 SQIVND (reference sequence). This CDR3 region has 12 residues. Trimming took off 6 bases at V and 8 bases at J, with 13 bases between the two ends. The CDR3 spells CASSNYREGYTF. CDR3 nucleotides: TGTGCCAGTAGCAATTACAGGGAGGGCTACACCTTC.

CDR3: CASSLFRSGSTDTQYF. The DNA of the CDR3 is TGTGCCAGCAGTTTATTCAGAAGCGGTAGCACAGATACGCAGTATTTT. The chain combines TRBV28 with TRBJ2-3, with D maybe TRBD2 (5 bases). This CDR3 contains 16 residues. Germline V gives CDR1 MDHEN, CDR2 SYDVKM. Trimming stripped 1 base from V and 0 bases from J, with 11 bases between.

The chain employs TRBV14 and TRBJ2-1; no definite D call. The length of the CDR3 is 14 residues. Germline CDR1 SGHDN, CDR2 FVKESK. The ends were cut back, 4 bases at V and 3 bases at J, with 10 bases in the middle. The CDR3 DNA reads TGTGCCAGCAGCCCCCTGGGCAGCTACAATGAGCAGTTCTTC. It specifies CASSPLGSYNEQFF.

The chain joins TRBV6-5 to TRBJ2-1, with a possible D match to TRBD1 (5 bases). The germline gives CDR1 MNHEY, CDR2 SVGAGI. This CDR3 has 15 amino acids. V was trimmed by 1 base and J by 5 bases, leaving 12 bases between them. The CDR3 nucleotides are TGTGCCAGCAGTTACTTGCCTTCCAGGGACAATGAGCAGTTCTTC. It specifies CASSYLPSRDNEQFF.

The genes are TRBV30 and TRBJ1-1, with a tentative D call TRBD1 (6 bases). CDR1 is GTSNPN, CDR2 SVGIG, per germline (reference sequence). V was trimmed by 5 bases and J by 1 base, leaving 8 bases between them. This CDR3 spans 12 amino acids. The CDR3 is CAWLGGNTEAFF. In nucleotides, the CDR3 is TGTGCCTGGTTAGGGGGGAACACTGAAGCTTTCTTT. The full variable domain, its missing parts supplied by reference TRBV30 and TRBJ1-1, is SQTIHQWPATLVQPVGSPLSLECTVEGTSNPNLYWYRQAAGRGLQLLFYSVGIGQISSEVPQNLSASRPQDRQFILSSKKLLLSDSGFYLCAWLGGNTEAFFGQGTRLTVV.

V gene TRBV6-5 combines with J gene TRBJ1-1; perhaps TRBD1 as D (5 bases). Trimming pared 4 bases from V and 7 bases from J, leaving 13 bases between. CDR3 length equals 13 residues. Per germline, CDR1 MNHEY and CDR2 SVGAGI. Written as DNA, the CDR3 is TGTGCCAGCAGTTTCGGGGGATTCGGTGAAGCTTTCTTT. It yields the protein CASSFGGFGEAFF.

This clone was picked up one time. CDR3 sequence: CASSLTETISGNTIYF. The CDR3 region has the DNA TGTGCCAGCAGTTTGACAGAAACGATTTCTGGAAACACCATATATTTT. The rearrangement links TRBV28 to TRBJ1-3; tentative D call: TRBD1 (5 bases). V lost 3 bases to trimming and J lost 1 base, with 13 bases between them. Germline CDR1 and CDR2: MDHEN and SYDVKM. The CDR3 sequence is 16 residues long.

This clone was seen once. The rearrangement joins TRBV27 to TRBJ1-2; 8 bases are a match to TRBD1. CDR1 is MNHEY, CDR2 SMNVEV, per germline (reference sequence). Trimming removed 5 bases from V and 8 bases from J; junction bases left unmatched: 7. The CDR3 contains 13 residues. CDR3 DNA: TGTGCCAGCAGTCCGACAGGGGCAGGAGGCTACACCTTC. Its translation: CASSPTGAGGYTF.

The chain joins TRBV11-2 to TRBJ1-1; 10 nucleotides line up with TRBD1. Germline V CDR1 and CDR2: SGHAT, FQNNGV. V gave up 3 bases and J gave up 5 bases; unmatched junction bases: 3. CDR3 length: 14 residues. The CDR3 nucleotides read TGTGCCAGCAGCTTCCGGACAGGGGGGACTGAAGCTTTCTTT. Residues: CASSFRTGGTEAFF.

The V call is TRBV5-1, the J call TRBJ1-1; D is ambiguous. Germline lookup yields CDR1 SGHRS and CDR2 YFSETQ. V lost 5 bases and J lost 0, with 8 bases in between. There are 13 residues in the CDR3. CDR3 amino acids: CASRGRLNTEAFF. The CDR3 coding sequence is TGCGCCAGCAGGGGCAGGCTGAACACTGAAGCTTTCTTT.

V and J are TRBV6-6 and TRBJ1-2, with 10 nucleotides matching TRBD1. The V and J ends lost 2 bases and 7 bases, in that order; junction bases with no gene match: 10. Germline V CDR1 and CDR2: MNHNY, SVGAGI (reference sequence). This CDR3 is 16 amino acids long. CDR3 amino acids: CASSYERTGGMGGYTF. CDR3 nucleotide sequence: TGTGCCAGCAGTTACGAGAGGACAGGGGGAATGGGTGGCTACACCTTC.

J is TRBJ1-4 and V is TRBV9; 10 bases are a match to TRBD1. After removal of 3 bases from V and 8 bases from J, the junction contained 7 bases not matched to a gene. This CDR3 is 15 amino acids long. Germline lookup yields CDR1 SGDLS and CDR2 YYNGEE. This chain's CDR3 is CASSGAGQGLEKLFF. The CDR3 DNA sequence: TGTGCCAGCAGCGGCGCGGGACAGGGGCTGGAAAAACTGTTTTTT.

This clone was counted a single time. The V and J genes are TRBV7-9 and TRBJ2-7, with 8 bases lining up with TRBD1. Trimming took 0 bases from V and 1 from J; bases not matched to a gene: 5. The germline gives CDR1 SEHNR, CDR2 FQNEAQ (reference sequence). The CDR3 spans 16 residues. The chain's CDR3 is CASSLARDRISYEQYF. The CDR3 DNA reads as TGTGCCAGCAGCTTAGCCCGGGACAGGATATCCTACGAGCAGTACTTC.

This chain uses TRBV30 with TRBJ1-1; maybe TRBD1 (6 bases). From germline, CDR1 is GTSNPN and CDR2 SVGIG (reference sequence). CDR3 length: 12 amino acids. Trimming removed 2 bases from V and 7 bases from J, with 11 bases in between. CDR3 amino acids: CAWSRGTGEAFF. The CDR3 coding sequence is TGTGCCTGGAGTAGGGGGACGGGTGAAGCTTTCTTT.

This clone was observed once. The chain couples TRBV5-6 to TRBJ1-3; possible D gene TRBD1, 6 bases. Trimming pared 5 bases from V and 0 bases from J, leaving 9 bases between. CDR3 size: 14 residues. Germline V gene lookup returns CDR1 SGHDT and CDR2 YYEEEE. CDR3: CASRGRGSGNTIYF. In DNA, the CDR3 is TGTGCCAGCAGGGGCAGGGGCTCTGGAAACACCATATATTTT.

In nucleotides, the CDR3 is TGTGCCAGCACCCCGAACACGCCGCTTCTGAACACTGAAGCTTTCTTT. This codes for CASTPNTPLLNTEAFF. This chain links TRBV27 with TRBJ1-1; no clear D gene. CDR3 length: 16 residues. In germline, CDR1 is MNHEY, CDR2 SMNVEV (reference sequence). Trimming removed 7 bases from V and 0 bases from J, with 18 bases in between.

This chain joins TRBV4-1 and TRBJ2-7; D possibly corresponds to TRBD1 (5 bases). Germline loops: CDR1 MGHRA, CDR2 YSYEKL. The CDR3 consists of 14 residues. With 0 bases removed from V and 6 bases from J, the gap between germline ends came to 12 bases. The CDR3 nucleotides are TGCGCCAGCAGCCAAGACAGGGCCGGGCTCGAGCAGTACTTC. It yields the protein CASSQDRAGLEQYF.